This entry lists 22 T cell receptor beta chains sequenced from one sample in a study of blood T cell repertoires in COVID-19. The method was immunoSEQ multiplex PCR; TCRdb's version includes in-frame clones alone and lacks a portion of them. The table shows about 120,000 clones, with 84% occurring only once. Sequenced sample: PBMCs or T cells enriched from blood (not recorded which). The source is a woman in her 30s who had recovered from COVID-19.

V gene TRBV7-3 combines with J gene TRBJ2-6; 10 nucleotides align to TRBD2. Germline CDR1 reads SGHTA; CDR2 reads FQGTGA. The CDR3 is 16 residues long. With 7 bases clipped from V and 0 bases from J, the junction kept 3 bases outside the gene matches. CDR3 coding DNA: TGTGCCAGCATGGGGACTAGCGTCTCTGGGGCCAACGTCCTGACTTTC. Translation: CASMGTSVSGANVLTF.

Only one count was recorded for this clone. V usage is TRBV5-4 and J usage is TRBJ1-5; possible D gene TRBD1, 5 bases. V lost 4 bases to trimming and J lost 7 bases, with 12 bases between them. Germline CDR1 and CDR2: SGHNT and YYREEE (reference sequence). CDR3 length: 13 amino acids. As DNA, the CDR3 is TGTGCCAGCAGCGCCGACAGCGGGCAGCCCCAGCATTTT. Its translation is CASSADSGQPQHF.

Here the CDR3 reads CASSGGGVTDTQYF. CDR3 bases: TGTGCCAGCAGCGGCGGCGGAGTCACAGATACGCAGTATTTT. This chain connects TRBV6-2 or TRBV6-3 to TRBJ2-3, with D hard to call. CDR3 length: 14 residues. Trimming took 6 bases from V and 2 from J, leaving 12 bases between them. The germline gives CDR1 MNHEY, CDR2 SVGEGT.

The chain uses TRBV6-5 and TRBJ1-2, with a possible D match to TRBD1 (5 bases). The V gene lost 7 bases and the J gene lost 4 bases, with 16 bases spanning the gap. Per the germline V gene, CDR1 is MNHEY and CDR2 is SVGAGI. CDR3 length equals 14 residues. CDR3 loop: CASTRTGGTYGYTF. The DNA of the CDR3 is TGTGCCAGCACTAGAACGGGGGGAACCTATGGCTACACCTTC.

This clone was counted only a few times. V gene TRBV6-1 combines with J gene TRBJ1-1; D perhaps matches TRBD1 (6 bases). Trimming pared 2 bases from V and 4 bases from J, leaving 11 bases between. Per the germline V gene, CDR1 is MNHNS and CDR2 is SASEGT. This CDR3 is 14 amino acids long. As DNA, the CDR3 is TGTGCCAGCAGTGAAACAGGGTATGGCACTGAAGCTTTCTTT. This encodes CASSETGYGTEAFF.

CDR3: CASSLGTSGSYNEQFF. The CDR3 region has the DNA TGTGCCAGCAGCTTAGGTACTAGCGGCTCCTACAATGAGCAGTTCTTC. The genes are TRBV13 and TRBJ2-1; 8 positions agree with TRBD2. CDR1 is PRHDT and CDR2 is FYEKMQ in the germline V gene (reference sequence). The V segment lost 0 bases and the J segment 0 bases; nucleotides outside the gene matches: 1. The CDR3 is 16 residues long.

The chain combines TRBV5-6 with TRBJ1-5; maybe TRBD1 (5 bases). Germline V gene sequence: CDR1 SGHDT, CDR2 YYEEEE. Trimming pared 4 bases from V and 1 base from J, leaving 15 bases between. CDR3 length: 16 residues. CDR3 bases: TGTGCCAGCAGCGCGGACGGGGGTTTGAGCAATCAGCCCCAGCATTTT. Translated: CASSADGGLSNQPQHF.

CDR3 coding DNA: TGTGCCAGCACTTCAAGGGACAGCGACGAGCAGTACTTC. Translation gives CASTSRDSDEQYF. This sequence joins TRBV5-4 and TRBJ2-7, with 7 bases identical to TRBD1. The CDR3 spans 13 residues. Germline values: CDR1 SGHNT, CDR2 YYREEE (reference sequence). V dropped 6 bases and J dropped 5; count of bases not matched to a gene: 8. Supplemented by reference TRBV5-4 and TRBJ2-7, the full variable domain reads ETGVTQSPTHLIKTRGQQVTLRCSSQSGHNTVSWYQQALGQGPQFIFQYYREEENGRGNFPPRFSGLQFPNYSSELNVNALELDDSALYLCASTSRDSDEQYFGPGTRLTVT.

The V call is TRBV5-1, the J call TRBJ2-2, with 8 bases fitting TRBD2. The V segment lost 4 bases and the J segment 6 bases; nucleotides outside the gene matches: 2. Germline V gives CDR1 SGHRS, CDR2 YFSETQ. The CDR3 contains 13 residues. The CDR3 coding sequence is TGCGCCAGCAGCCCGGGGGGGTCCGGGGAGCTGTTTTTT. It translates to CASSPGGSGELFF.

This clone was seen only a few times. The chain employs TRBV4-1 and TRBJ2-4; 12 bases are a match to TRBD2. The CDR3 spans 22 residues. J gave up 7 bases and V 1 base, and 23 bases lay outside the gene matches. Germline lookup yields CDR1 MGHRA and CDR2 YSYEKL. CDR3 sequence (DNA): TGCGCCAGCAGCCAAGTTGTGTGGCAGCGAGGGGCTAGCGGGAGGGCGGGTAACATTCAGTACTTC. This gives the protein CASSQVVWQRGASGRAGNIQYF.

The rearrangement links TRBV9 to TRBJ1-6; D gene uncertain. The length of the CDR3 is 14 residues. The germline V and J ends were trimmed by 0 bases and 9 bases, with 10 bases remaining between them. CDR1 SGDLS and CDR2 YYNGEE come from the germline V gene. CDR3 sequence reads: CASSVASRFSPLHF. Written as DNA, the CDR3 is TGTGCCAGCAGCGTAGCTTCACGGTTTTCACCCCTCCACTTT.

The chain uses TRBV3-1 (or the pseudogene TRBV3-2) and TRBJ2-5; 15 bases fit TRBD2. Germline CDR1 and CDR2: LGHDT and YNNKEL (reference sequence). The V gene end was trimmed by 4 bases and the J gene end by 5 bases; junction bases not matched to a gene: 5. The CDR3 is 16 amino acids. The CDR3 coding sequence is TGTGCCAGCAGCCCGGCGGGACTAGCGGGAGGTGAGACCCAGTACTTC. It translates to CASSPAGLAGGETQYF.

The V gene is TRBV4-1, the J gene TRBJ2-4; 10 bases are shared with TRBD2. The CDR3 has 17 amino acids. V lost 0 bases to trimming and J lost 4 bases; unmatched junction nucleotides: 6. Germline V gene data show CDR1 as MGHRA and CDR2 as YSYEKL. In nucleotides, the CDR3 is TGCGCCAGCAGCCAAGAACTAGCGGGAACGGGAAAAAACATTCAGTACTTC. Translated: CASSQELAGTGKNIQYF.

The CDR3: CSVEARRQGSLYYEQYF. In DNA form, the CDR3 reads TGCAGCGTTGAAGCTAGGCGACAGGGGTCTCTTTACTACGAGCAGTACTTC. This chain joins TRBV29-1 and TRBJ2-7; 8 nucleotides match TRBD1. This CDR3 region has 17 residues. The trim removed 1 base at V and 3 bases at J, leaving 14 bases unmatched. In germline, CDR1 is SQVTM, CDR2 ANQGSEA.

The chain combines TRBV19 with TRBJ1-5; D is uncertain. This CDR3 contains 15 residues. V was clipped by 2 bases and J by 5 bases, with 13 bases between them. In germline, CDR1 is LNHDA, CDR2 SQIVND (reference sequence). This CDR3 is CASSIPSRVDQPQHF. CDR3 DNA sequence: TGTGCCAGTAGTATACCGTCCCGCGTCGATCAGCCCCAGCATTTT.

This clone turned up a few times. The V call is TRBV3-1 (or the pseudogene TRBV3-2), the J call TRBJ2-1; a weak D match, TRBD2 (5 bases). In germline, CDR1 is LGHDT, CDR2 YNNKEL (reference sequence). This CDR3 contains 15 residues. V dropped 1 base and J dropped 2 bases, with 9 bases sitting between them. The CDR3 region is CASSQGERTYNEQFF. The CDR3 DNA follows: TGTGCCAGCAGCCAAGGGGAGCGGACCTACAATGAGCAGTTCTTC.

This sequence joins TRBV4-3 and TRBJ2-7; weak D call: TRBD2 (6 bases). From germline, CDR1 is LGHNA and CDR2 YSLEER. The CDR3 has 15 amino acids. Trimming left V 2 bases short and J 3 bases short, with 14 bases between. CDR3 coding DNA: TGCGCCAGCAGCCAAAGCCGGGACTCCTACTACGAGCAGTACTTC. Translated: CASSQSRDSYYEQYF.

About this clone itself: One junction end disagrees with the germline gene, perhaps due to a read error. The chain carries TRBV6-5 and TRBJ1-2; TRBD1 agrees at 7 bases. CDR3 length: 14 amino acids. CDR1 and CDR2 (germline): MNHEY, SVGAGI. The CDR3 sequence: CASHRGDRVYGHTF. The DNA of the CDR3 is TGTGCCAGCCATCGTGGAGACAGGGTCTATGGCCACACCTTC.

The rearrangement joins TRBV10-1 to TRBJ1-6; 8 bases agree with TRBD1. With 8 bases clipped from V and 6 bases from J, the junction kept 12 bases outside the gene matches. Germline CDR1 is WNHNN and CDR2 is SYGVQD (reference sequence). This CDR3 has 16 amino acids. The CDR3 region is CASPLSGTGGNSPLHF. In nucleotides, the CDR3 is TGCGCCAGCCCCCTGTCCGGGACAGGAGGTAATTCACCCCTCCACTTT.

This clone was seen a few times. The CDR3 loop is CASSPQRVTVNYGYTF. The CDR3 DNA sequence: TGTGCCAGCAGCCCGCAGCGGGTGACGGTTAACTATGGCTACACCTTC. The rearrangement joins TRBV7-8 to TRBJ1-2, with D uncertain. Trimming took off 5 bases at V and 1 base at J, with 17 bases between the two ends. From germline, CDR1 is SGHVS and CDR2 FQNEAQ. The CDR3 loop spans 16 amino acids.

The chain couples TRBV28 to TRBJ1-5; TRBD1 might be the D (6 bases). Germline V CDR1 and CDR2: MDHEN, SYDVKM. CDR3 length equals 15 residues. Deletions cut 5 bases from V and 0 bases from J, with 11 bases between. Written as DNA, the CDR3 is TGTGCCAGCAGTATGCAGGGGAATAGCAATCAGCCCCAGCATTTT. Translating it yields CASSMQGNSNQPQHF.

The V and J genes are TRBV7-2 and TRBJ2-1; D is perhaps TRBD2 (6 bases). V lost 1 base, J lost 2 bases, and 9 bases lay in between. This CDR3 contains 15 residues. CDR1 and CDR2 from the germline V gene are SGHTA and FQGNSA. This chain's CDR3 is CASSLGGLPYNEQFF. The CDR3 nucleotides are TGTGCCAGCAGCTTAGGGGGACTGCCCTACAATGAGCAGTTCTTC. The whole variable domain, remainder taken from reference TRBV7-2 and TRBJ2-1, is GAGVSQSPSNKVTEKGKDVELRCDPISGHTALYWYRQSLGQGLEFLIYFQGNSAPDKSGLPSDRFSAERTGGSVSTLTIQRTQQEDSAVYLCASSLGGLPYNEQFFGPGTRLTVL.